Below, 14 T cell receptor beta chains from the same sample are listed, as sequenced in a study of T-cell memory formation after mild COVID-19. TCRdb re-analysed the 5' RACE reads in MiXCR, keeping a single row per CDR3 protein. This sample yields approximately 350,000 distinct CDR3 sequences, of which over 10% are seen a single time; 20% to 25% belongs to the top ten. Sequenced material: PBMCs or a T cell subset sorted from them (not recorded which). These receptors all come from a man in his late teens or twenties who had mild COVID-19 (a few samples of this study predate the infection). Cell type and time point are not known.

This chain joins TRBV7-2 and TRBJ1-4; D unclear. Germline CDR1 is SGHTA and CDR2 is FQGNSA. V dropped 5 bases and J dropped 2 bases, with 9 bases sitting between them. This CDR3 comprises 14 residues. The CDR3 region has the DNA TGTGCCAGCAGCCTACGCGCCACTAATGAAAAACTGTTTTTT. Translated, it gives CASSLRATNEKLFF.

This clonotype was recorded a few times. The chain couples TRBV20-1 to TRBJ1-1; the D gene is possibly TRBD1 (5 bases). The CDR3 extends over 17 amino acids. Germline V lookup: CDR1 DFQATT, CDR2 SNEGSKA (reference sequence). V gave up 6 bases and J gave up 0 bases, with 23 bases separating them. The chain's CDR3 is CSAQVSGRLLLNTEAFF. Here the CDR3 DNA reads TGCAGTGCCCAAGTTTCGGGACGGCTTCTTTTGAACACTGAAGCTTTCTTT.

This clonotype was counted between two and nine times. The J gene is TRBJ2-7, the V gene TRBV6-5; a possible D gene is TRBD2 (5 bases). V lost 5 bases, J lost 6 bases, and 11 bases lay in between. This CDR3 region has 12 residues. Germline CDR1 is MNHEY and CDR2 is SVGAGI. CDR3 coding DNA: TGTGCCAGCAGTCCCGGGAACCCCGAGCAGTACTTC. It translates to CASSPGNPEQYF.

This clonotype was recorded at least ten times. The genes are TRBV5-1 and TRBJ2-3; D gene ambiguous. The CDR3 is made up of 16 amino acids. Germline assignment: CDR1 SGHRS and CDR2 YFSETQ. The V end was cut by 1 base, the J end by 4 bases, with 16 bases between. CDR3 sequence: CASSLSALPSADTQYF. CDR3 in DNA: TGCGCCAGCAGCTTGTCCGCGCTGCCATCGGCAGATACGCAGTATTTT. The full variable domain, rest sourced from reference TRBV5-1 and TRBJ2-3, is KAGVTQTPRYLIKTRGQQVTLSCSPISGHRSVSWYQQTPGQGLQFLFEYFSETQRNKGNFPGRFSGRQFSNSRSEMNVSTLELGDSALYLCASSLSALPSADTQYFGPGTRLTVL.

The V and J genes are TRBV7-2 and TRBJ2-5, with TRBD2 matching 8 bases. J gave up 2 bases and V 5 bases, and 10 bases lay outside the gene matches. Germline V gene lookup returns CDR1 SGHTA and CDR2 FQGNSA. The CDR3 covers 16 residues. CDR3 sequence reads: CASSPQRGLRQETQYF. The CDR3 DNA reads TGTGCCAGCAGCCCGCAGCGGGGGCTTCGGCAAGAGACCCAGTACTTC.

CDR3 sequence: CASSSSGASYGYTF. The CDR3 DNA reads as TGTGCCAGCAGCTCTTCGGGGGCTAGCTATGGCTACACCTTC. V and J are TRBV13 and TRBJ1-2, with D maybe TRBD1 (6 bases). Germline CDR1 PRHDT, CDR2 FYEKMQ (reference sequence). CDR3 length: 14 amino acids. Trimming pared 4 bases from V and 4 bases from J, leaving 13 bases between.

This clonotype was observed a handful of times. The chain employs TRBV5-1 and TRBJ2-3, with 10 bases matching TRBD2. The CDR3 has 16 residues. Germline lookup yields CDR1 SGHRS and CDR2 YFSETQ. The V gene end was trimmed by 3 bases and the J gene end by 5 bases; junction bases not matched to a gene: 9. CDR3 protein: CASSYVLAGRGDTQYF. The CDR3 coding sequence is TGCGCCAGCAGCTACGTACTAGCGGGGCGGGGAGATACGCAGTATTTT.

The V call is TRBV6-2 or TRBV6-3, the J call TRBJ2-3; 8 bases align to TRBD2. The CDR3 length is 18 residues. V trimming: 6 bases; J trimming: 8 bases; junction bases outside the gene matches: 22. Germline CDR1 is MNHEY and CDR2 is SVGEGT. The CDR3 region is CASSTLLAGIGSAVTQYF. The DNA for the CDR3 is TGTGCCAGCAGCACCCTCTTAGCGGGGATCGGGAGTGCGGTTACGCAGTATTTT.

Comments on this clonotype: At one boundary the junction diverges from the germline segment, which might be a read error. This chain links TRBV6-5 with TRBJ2-5; the D gene is possibly TRBD1 (6 bases). Per germline, CDR1 MNHEY and CDR2 SVGAGI. The CDR3 covers 15 residues. CDR3 region: CASCYVAGQGETQYF. The DNA of the CDR3 is TGTGCCAGCTGTTACGTAGCAGGGCAGGGGGAGACCCAGTACTTC.

The chain has TRBV9 and TRBJ2-1; no clear D gene. V was clipped by 0 bases and J by 7 bases, with 11 bases between them. The germline gives CDR1 SGDLS, CDR2 YYNGEE. CDR3 length: 14 residues. The CDR3 bases are TGTGCCAGCAGCGTAGATCACAGCACAAATGAGCAGTTCTTC. Its protein product is CASSVDHSTNEQFF.

This clonotype was seen a few times. This chain uses TRBV4-1 with TRBJ2-2; the D gene could be TRBD1 or TRBD2 (5 bases each). The V gene lost 1 base and the J gene lost 6 bases, with 12 bases spanning the gap. The CDR3 contains 15 residues. Germline V lookup: CDR1 MGHRA, CDR2 YSYEKL. The CDR3 DNA reads TGCGCCAGCAGCCAAGTTGTAGGGGACGCCGGGGAGCTGTTTTTT. This encodes CASSQVVGDAGELFF.

This clonotype was detected only a few times. V and J are TRBV5-1 and TRBJ2-2, with TRBD1 matching 7 bases. Germline V gene lookup returns CDR1 SGHRS and CDR2 YFSETQ. The V gene end was trimmed by 0 bases and the J gene end by 4 bases; junction bases not matched to a gene: 6. CDR3 size: 16 residues. The DNA of the CDR3 is TGCGCCAGCAGCTTGGCTGGACAGGTCCGCACCGGGGAGCTGTTTTTT. Amino acids: CASSLAGQVRTGELFF.

A few counts support this clonotype. The chain combines TRBV20-1 with TRBJ1-1; D is undetermined. V gave up 6 bases and J gave up 8 bases, with 25 bases separating them. The germline gives CDR1 DFQATT, CDR2 SNEGSKA (reference sequence). The CDR3 is 15 amino acids. In DNA, the CDR3 is TGCAGTGCCAGCTCCGGCCTCGGAGCCGGACTCGAAGCTTTCTTT. Translation gives CSASSGLGAGLEAFF.

In this sample, this clonotype turned up a few times. This rearrangement joins TRBV12-3 or TRBV12-4 to TRBJ2-7; 9 bases agree with TRBD1. CDR3 size: 15 residues. Trimming took 7 bases from V and 4 from J; bases not matched to a gene: 11. The CDR3 DNA reads TGTGCCAGCACCGACTCGGAACAGGGGGCGTACGAGCAGTACTTC. Protein sequence: CASTDSEQGAYEQYF.